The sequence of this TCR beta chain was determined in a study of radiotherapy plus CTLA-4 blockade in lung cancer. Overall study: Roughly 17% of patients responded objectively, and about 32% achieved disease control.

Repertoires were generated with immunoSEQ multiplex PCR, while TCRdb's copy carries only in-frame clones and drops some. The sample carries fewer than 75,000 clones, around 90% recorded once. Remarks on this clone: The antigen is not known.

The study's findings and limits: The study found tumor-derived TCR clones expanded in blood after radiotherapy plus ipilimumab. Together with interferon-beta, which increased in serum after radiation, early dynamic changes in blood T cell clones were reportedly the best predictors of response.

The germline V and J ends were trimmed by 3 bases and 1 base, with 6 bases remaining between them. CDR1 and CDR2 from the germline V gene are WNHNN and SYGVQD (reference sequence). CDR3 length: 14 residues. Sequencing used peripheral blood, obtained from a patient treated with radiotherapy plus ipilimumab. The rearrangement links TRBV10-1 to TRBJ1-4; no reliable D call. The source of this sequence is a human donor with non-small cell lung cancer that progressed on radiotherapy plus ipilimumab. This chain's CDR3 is CASSEDGTNEKLFF. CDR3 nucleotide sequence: TGCGCCAGCAGTGAAGACGGAACTAATGAAAAACTGTTTTTT.